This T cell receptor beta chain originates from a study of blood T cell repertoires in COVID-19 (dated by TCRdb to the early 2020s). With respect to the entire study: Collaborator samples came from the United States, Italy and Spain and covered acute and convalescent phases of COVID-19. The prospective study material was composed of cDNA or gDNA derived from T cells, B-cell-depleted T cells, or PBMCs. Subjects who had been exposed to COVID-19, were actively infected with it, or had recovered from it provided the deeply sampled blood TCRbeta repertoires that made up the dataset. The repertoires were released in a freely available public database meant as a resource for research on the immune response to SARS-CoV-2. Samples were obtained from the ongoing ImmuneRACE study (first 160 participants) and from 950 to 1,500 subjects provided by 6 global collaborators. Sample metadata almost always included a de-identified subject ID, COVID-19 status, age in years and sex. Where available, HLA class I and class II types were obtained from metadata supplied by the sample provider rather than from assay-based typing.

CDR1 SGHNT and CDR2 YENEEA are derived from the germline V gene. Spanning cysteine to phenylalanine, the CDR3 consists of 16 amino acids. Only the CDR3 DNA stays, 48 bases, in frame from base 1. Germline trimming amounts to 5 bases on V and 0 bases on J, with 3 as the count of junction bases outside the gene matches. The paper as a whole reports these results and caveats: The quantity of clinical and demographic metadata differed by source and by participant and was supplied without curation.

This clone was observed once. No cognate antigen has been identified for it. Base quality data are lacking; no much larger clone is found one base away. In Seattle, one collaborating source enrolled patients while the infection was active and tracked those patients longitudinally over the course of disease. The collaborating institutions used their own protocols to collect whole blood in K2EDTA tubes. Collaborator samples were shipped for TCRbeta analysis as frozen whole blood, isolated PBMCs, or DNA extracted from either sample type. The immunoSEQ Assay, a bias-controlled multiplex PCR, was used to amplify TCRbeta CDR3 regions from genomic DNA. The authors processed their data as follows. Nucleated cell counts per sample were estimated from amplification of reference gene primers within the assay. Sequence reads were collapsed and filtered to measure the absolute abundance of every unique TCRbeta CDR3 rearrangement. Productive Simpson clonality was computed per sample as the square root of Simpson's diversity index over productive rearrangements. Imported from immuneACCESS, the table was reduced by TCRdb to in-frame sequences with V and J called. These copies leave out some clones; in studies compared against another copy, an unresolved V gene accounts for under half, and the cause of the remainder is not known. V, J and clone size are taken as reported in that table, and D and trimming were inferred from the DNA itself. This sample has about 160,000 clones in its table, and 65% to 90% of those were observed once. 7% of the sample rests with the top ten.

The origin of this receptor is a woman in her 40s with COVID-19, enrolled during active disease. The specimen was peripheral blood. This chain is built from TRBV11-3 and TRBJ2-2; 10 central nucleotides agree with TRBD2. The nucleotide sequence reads TGTGCCAGCAGCAACGGACTAGCGGCGAACACCGGGGAGCTGTTTTTT. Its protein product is CASSNGLAANTGELFF.